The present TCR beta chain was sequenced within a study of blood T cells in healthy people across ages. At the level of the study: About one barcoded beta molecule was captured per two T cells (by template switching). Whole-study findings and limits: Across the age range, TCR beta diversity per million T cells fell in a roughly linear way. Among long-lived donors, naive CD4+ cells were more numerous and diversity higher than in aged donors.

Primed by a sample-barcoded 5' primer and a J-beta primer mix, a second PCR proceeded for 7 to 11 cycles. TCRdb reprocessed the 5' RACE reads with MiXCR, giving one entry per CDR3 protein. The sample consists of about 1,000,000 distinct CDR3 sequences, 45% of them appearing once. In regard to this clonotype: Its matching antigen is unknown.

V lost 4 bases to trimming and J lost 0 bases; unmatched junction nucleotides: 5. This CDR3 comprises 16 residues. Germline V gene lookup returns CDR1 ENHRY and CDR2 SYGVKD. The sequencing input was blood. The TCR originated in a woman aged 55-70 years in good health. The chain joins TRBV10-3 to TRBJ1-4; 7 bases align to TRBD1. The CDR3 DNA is TGTGCCATCAGTGGGACAGGCGAAGCAACTAATGAAAAACTGTTTTTT. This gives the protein CAISGTGEATNEKLFF.